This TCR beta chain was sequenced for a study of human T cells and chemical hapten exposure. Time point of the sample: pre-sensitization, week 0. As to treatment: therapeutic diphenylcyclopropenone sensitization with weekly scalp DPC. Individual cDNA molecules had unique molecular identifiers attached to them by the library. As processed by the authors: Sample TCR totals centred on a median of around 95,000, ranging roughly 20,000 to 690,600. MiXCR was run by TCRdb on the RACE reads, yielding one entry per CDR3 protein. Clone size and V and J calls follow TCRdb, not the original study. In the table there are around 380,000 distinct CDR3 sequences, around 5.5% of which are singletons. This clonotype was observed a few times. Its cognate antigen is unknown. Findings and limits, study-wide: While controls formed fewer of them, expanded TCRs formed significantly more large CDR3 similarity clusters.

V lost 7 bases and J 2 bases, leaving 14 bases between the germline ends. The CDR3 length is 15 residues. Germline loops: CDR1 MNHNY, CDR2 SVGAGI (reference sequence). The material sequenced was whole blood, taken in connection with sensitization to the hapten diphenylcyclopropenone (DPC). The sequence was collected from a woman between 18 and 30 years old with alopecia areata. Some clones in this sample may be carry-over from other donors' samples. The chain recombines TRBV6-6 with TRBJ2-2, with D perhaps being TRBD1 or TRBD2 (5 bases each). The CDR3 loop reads CASIMGTINTGELFF. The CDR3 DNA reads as TGTGCCAGCATTATGGGGACCATAAACACCGGGGAGCTGTTTTTT.